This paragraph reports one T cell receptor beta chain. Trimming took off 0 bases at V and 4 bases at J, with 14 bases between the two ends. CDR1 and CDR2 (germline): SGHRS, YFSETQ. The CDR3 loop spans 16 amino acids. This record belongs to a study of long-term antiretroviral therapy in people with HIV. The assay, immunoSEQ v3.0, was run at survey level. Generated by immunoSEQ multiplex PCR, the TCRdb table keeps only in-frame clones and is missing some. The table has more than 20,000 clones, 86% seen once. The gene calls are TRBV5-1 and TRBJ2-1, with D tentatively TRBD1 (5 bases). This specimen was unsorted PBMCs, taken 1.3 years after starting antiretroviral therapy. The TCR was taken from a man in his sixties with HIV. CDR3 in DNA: TGCGCCAGCAGCTTGGAAGTTTTAAGGGGATACAATGAGCAGTTCTTC. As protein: CASSLEVLRGYNEQFF. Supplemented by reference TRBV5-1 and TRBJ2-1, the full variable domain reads KAGVTQTPRYLIKTRGQQVTLSCSPISGHRSVSWYQQTPGQGLQFLFEYFSETQRNKGNFPGRFSGRQFSNSRSEMNVSTLELGDSALYLCASSLEVLRGYNEQFFGPGTRLTVL.